This TCR beta chain stems from a study of post-analysis software for immune sequencing data. General observations from the study: Significantly lower normalized Chao1 diversity was found in patients with multiple sclerosis relative to controls. TRBV segments more frequent in patients than in controls numbered several and included TRBV5-6, TRBV5-1 and TRBV20-1.

In the case of this clonotype: Its antigen is still unknown.

Germline lookup yields CDR1 SGHDT and CDR2 YYEEEE. V was clipped by 1 base and J by 4 bases, with 9 bases between them. The CDR3 runs 13 residues. Carried by the TCR beta cDNA libraries were unique molecular identifiers. TCRdb reanalysed the PCR reads using MiXCR and keeps one entry per CDR3 protein. The repertoire holds 350,000 to 450,000 distinct CDR3 sequences, with 30% to 45% as singletons. V usage is TRBV5-6 and J usage is TRBJ2-7; D ambiguous. The clonotype comes from a girl aged 2-10 years with multiple sclerosis. Sequenced material: blood. This CDR3 is CASSLLLGYEQYF. The CDR3 coding sequence is TGTGCCAGCAGCTTGCTGTTGGGGTACGAGCAGTACTTC.